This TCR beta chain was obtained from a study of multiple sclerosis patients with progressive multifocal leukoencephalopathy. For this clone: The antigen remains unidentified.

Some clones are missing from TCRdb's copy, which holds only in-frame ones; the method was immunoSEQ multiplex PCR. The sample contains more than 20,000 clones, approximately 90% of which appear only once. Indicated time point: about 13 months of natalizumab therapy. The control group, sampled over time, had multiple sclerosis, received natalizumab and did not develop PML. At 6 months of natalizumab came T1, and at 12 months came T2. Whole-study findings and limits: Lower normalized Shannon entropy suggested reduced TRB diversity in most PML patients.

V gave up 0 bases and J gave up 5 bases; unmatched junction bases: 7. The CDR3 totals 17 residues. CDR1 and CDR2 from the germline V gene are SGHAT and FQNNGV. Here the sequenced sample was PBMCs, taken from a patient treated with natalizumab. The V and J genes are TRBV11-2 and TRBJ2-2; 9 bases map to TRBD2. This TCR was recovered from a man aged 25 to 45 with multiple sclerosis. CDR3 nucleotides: TGTGCCAGCAGCTTAGATCCTGGGCTAGCGGGGACCGGGGAGCTGTTTTTT. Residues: CASSLDPGLAGTGELFF. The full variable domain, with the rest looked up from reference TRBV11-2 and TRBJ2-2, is EAGVAQSPRYKIIEKRQSVAFWCNPISGHATLYWYQQILGQGPKLLIQFQNNGVVDDSQLPKDRFSAERLKGVDSTLKIQPAKLEDSAVYLCASSLDPGLAGTGELFFGEGSRLTVL.